The present TCR beta chain was sequenced within a study of cytomegalovirus exposure and HLA in healthy donors. The PCR was carried out with 60 Vbeta primers and 13 Jbeta primers. Measured with immunoSEQ multiplex PCR; TCRdb has only the in-frame clones, and not every one. This table has around 180,000 clones, 80% to 90% appearing once. A note on this clone: Its antigen is currently unknown.

Study observations and caveats: Within a later analysis, the majority of CMV-associated TCR beta chains appeared HLA-restricted. A later analysis reported that several of the most significant clusters appeared to be linked to common viral pathogens, among them Epstein-Barr virus.

Germline-derived CDR1 and CDR2 are MNHEY and SVGAGI. This CDR3 has 15 residues. The V and J ends lost 6 bases and 5 bases, in that order; junction bases with no gene match: 9. The receptor was derived from a girl aged 10 to 17 in good health and CMV-seropositive. The specimen sequenced was PBMCs. J is TRBJ2-5 and V is TRBV6-5; TRBD1 aligns across 10 bases. CDR3 residues: CASSHRDRGPETQYF. CDR3 bases: TGTGCCAGCAGCCACCGCGACAGGGGGCCTGAGACCCAGTACTTC.